These 5 T cell receptor beta chains were sequenced from one sample in a study of cytomegalovirus exposure and HLA in healthy donors. Amplification used 60 Vbeta primers and 13 Jbeta primers. Produced via immunoSEQ multiplex PCR; TCRdb's table is partial and in-frame only. The repertoire holds about 160,000 clones, with about 88% as singletons. The sample was PBMCs. The receptors were gathered from a young woman in good health and CMV-seronegative.

This chain connects TRBV10-3 to TRBJ2-3; D is unclear. Germline V gene sequence: CDR1 ENHRY, CDR2 SYGVKD. There are 12 residues in the CDR3. V lost 7 bases and J lost 6, with 11 bases in between. DNA for the CDR3: TGTGCCATCACCCAAAGAGGCGATACGCAGTATTTT. It is translated as CAITQRGDTQYF.

The rearrangement links TRBV29-1 to TRBJ2-7; possibly TRBD1 for D (6 bases). Germline V CDR1 and CDR2: SQVTM, ANQGSEA. Trimming pared 6 bases from V and 6 bases from J, leaving 12 bases between. The CDR3 covers 11 residues. In DNA, the CDR3 is TGCAGCGTAGGACAGACGCGCGAGCAGTACTTC. Translated, it gives CSVGQTREQYF.

The V call is TRBV25-1, the J call TRBJ1-1; D remains ambiguous. Germline CDR1 is MGHDK and CDR2 is SYGVNS. V lost 0 bases and J 0 bases, leaving 8 bases between the germline ends. This CDR3 is 15 amino acids long. The CDR3 loop reads CASSEYGELNTEAFF. The CDR3, as DNA: TGTGCCAGCAGTGAATACGGAGAACTGAACACTGAAGCTTTCTTT.

This chain connects TRBV28 to TRBJ1-4; 11 bases map to TRBD1. The CDR3 runs 16 residues. In germline, CDR1 is MDHEN, CDR2 SYDVKM. V lost 5 bases, J lost 7 bases, and 9 bases stayed unmatched. The CDR3 DNA reads TGTGCCAGCAGTCCACCTCCGGGACAGGGGGGTGAAAAACTGTTTTTT. Translated: CASSPPPGQGGEKLFF.

In this sample, this clone turned up a few times. The chain links TRBV5-6 to TRBJ2-1; maybe TRBD2 (6 bases). The CDR3 contains 13 residues. Trimming cost V 4 bases and J 6 bases, with 11 bases left between them. Germline V gene sequence: CDR1 SGHDT, CDR2 YYEEEE. CDR3 coding DNA: TGTGCCAGCAGCCCTTATAGCGGCAATGAGCAGTTCTTC. This sequence encodes CASSPYSGNEQFF.